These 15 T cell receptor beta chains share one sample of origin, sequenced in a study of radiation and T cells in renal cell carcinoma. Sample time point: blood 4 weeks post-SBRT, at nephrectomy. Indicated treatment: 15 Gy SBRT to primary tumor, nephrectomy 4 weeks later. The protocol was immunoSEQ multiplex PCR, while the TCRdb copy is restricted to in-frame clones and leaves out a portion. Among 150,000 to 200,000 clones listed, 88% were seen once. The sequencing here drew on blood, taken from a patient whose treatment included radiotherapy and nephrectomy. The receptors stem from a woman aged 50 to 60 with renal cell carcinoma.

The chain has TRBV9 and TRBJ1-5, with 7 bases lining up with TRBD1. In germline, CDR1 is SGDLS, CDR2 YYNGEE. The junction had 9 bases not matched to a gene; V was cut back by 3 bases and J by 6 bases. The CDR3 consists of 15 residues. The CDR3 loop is CASSEGFRGTQPQHF. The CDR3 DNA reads TGTGCCAGCAGCGAGGGTTTCAGGGGGACTCAGCCCCAGCATTTT.

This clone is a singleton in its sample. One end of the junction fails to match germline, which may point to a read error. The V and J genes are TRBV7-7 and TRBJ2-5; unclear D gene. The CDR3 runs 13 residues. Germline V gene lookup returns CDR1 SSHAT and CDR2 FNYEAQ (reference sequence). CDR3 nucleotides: TGTGCTAGCAGCTTTCAGCCACAAGAGACCCAGTACTTC. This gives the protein CASSFQPQETQYF. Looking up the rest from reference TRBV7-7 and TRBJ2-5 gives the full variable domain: GAGVSQSPRYKVTKRGQDVTLRCDPISSHATLYWYQQALGQGPEFLTYFNYEAQPDKSGLPSDRFSAERPEGSISTLTIQRTEQRDSAMYRCASSFQPQETQYFGPGTRLLVL.

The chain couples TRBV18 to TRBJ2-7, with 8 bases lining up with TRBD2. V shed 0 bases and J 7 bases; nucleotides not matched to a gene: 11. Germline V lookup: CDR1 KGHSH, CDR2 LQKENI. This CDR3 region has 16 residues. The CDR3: CASSPPGISGVGEQYF. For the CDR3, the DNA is TGTGCCAGCTCACCACCGGGTATTAGCGGGGTAGGTGAGCAGTACTTC.

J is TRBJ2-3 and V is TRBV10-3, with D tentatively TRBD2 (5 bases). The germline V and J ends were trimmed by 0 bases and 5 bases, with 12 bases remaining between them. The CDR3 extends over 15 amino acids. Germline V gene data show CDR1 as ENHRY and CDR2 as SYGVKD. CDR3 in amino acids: CAISESWLAGDTQYF. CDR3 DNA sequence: TGTGCCATCAGTGAGTCATGGCTAGCAGGAGATACGCAGTATTTT.

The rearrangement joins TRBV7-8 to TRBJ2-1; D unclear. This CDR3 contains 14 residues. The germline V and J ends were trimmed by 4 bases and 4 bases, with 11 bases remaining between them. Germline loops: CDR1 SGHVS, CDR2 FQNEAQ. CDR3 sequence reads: CASSSHRAYNEQFF. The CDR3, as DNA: TGTGCCAGCAGCTCACACCGGGCATACAATGAGCAGTTCTTC. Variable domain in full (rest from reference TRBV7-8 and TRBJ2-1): GAGVSQSPRYKVAKRGQDVALRCDPISGHVSLFWYQQALGQGPEFLTYFQNEAQLDKSGLPSDRFFAERPEGSVSTLKIQRTQQEDSAVYLCASSSHRAYNEQFFGPGTRLTVL.

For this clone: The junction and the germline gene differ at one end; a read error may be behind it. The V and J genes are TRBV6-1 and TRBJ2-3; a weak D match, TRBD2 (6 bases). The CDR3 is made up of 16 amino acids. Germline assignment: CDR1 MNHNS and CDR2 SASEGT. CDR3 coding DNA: TGTGCCAGCAGTGAAGTGAGGAGGGCCTCCCTTGAAGACTTATTATTT. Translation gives CASSEVRRASLEDLLF.

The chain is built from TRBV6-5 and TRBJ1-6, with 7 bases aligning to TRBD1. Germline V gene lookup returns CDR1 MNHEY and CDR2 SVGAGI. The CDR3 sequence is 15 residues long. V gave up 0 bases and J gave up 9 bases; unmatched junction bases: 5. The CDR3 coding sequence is TGTGCCAGCAGTTACTCGACGTACAGGGGTTCACCCCTCCACTTT. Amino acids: CASSYSTYRGSPLHF.

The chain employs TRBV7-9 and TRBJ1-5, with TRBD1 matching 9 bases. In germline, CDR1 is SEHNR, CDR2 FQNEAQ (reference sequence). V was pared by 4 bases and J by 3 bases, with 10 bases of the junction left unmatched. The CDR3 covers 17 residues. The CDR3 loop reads CASSSNRGQAPNQPQHF. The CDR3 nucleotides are TGTGCCAGCAGCTCTAACAGGGGGCAGGCCCCCAATCAGCCCCAGCATTTT.

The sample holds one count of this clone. CDR3 residues: CASSAEQLSSETQYF. The DNA of the CDR3 is TGTGCCAGCAGCGCCGAGCAACTGTCGAGCGAGACCCAGTACTTC. This sequence joins TRBV7-8 and TRBJ2-5, with D hard to call. CDR1 SGHVS and CDR2 FQNEAQ come from the germline V gene. The CDR3 has 15 amino acids. Trimming took 5 bases from V and 5 from J, leaving 18 bases between them.

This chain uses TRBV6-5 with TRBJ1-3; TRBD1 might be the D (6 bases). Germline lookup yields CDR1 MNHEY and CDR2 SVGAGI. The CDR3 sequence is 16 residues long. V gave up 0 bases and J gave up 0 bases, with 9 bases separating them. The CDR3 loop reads CASSYSGGGSGNTIYF. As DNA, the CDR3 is TGTGCCAGCAGTTACTCGGGAGGGGGCTCTGGAAACACCATATATTTT.

The CDR3 DNA follows: TGTGCCAGCAGTGAACTACTAACAGGGATTGGGAGTCAAGAGACCCAGTACTTC. Translation: CASSELLTGIGSQETQYF. The J gene is TRBJ2-5, the V gene TRBV25-1; TRBD1 is a possible D gene (6 bases). V lost 2 bases and J 2 bases, leaving 21 bases between the germline ends. Germline loops: CDR1 MGHDK, CDR2 SYGVNS. This CDR3 comprises 18 residues.

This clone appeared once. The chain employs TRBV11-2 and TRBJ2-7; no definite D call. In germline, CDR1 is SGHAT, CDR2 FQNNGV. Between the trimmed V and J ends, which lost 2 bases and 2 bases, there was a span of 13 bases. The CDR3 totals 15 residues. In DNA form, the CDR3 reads TGTGCCAGCAGCTTACAAGGGCAGGTTGCCTACGAGCAGTACTTC. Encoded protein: CASSLQGQVAYEQYF. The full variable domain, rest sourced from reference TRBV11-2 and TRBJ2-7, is EAGVAQSPRYKIIEKRQSVAFWCNPISGHATLYWYQQILGQGPKLLIQFQNNGVVDDSQLPKDRFSAERLKGVDSTLKIQPAKLEDSAVYLCASSLQGQVAYEQYFGPGTRLTVT.

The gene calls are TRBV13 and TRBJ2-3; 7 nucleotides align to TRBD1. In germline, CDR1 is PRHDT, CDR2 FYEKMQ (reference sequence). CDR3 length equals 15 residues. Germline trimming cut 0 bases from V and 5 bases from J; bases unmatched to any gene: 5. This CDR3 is CASSLGQGPGDTQYF. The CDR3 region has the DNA TGTGCCAGCAGCTTAGGACAGGGGCCGGGAGATACGCAGTATTTT. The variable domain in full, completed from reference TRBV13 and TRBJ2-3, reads AAGVIQSPRHLIKEKRETATLKCYPIPRHDTVYWYQQGPGQDPQFLISFYEKMQSDKGSIPDRFSAQQFSDYHSELNMSSLELGDSALYFCASSLGQGPGDTQYFGPGTRLTVL.

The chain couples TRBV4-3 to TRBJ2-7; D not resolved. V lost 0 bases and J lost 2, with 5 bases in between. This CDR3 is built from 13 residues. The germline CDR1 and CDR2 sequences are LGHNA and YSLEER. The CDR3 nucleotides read TGCGCCAGCAGCCAAGATGTCACCTACGAGCAGTACTTC. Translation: CASSQDVTYEQYF.

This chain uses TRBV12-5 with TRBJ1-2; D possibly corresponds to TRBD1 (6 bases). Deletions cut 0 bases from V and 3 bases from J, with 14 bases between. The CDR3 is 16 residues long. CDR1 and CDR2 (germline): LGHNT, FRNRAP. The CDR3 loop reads CASGLVLGQSYYGYTF. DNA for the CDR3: TGTGCTAGTGGTTTGGTACTCGGACAGTCCTACTATGGCTACACCTTC.